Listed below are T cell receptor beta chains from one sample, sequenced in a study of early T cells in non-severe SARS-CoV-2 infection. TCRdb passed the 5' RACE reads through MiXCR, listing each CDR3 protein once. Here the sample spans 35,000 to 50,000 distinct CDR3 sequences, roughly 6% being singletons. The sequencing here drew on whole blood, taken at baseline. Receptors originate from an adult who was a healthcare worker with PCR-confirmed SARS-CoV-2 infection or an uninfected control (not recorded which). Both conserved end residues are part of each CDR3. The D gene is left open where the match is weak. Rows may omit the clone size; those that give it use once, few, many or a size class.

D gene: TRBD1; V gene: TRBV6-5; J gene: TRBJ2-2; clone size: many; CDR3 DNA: TGTGCCAGCAGAAACAGATCCCCCGGGACAGGGGACACCGGGGAGCTGTTTTTT; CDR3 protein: CASRNRSPGTGDTGELFF
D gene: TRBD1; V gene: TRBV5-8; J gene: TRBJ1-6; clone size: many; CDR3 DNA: TGTGCCAGCAGCGCGGGACAGCGACGGTCACCCCTCCACTTT; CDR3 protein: CASSAGQRRSPLHF
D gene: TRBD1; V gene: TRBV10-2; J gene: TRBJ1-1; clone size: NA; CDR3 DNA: TGCGCCAGCAGTAAATGGCAGACAGGGCGCACTGAAGCTTTCTTT; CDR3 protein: CASSKWQTGRTEAFF
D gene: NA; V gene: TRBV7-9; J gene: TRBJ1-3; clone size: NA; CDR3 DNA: TGTGCCAGCAGCTTTACGTCCTACTCTGGAAACACCATATATTTT; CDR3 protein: CASSFTSYSGNTIYF
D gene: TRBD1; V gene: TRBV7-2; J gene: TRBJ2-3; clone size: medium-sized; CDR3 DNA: TGTGCCAGCAGCTTAGGACAGGGGTACGATACGCAGTATTTT; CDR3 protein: CASSLGQGYDTQYF
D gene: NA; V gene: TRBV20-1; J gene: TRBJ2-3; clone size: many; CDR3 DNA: TGCAGTGCTAGAAAAGGGGGAAACACAGATACGCAGTATTTT; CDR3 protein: CSARKGGNTDTQYF
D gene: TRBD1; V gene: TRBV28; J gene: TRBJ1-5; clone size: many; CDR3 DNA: TGTGCCAGCAGTTATACAGGGGCCCGAAATCAGCCCCAGCATTTT; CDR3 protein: CASSYTGARNQPQHF
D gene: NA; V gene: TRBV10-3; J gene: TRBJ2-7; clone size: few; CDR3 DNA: TGTGCCATCAGTGCGGACAGCGAATCCTACGAGCAGTACTTC; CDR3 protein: CAISADSESYEQYF
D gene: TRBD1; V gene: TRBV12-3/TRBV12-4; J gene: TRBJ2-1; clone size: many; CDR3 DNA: TGTGCCAGCAGTTTATCGGACAGGGGTCCCTCCTACAATGAGCAGTTCTTC; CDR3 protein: CASSLSDRGPSYNEQFF
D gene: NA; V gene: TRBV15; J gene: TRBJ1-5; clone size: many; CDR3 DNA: TGTGCCACCAGCAGAGATACTCAGCCCCAGCATTTT; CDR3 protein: CATSRDTQPQHF
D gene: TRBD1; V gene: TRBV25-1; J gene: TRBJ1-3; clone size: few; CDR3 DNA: TGTGCCAGCAGCTCACAGGGGTTGAGAGGAAACACCATATATTTT; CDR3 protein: CASSSQGLRGNTIYF
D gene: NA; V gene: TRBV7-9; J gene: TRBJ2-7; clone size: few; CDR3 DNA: TGTGCCAGCAGCCTAGCCGGGGTCTACGAGCAGTACTTC; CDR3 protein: CASSLAGVYEQYF
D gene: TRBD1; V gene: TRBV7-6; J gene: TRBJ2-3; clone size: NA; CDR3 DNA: TGTGCCAGCAGCTTAGCGGGACAGTTTAGCACAGATACGCAGTATTTT; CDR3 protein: CASSLAGQFSTDTQYF
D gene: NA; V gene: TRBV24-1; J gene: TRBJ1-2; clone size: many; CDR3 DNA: TGTGCCACCAGTGAACCTGGACAGTTTGGCTACACCTTC; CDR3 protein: CATSEPGQFGYTF
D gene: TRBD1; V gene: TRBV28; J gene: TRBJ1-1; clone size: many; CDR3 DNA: TGTGCCAGCAGAGACTTGGAGGGACAGGCCATGAACACTGAAGCTTTCTTT; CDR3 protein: CASRDLEGQAMNTEAFF
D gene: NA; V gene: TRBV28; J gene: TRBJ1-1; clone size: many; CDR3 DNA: TGTGCCAGCAGGGCCGTGAACACTGAAGCTTTCTTT; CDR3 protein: CASRAVNTEAFF
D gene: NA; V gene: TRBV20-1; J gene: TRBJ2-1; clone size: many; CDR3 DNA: TGCAGTGCTCCGAATAAGCACAATGAGCAGTTCTTC; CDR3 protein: CSAPNKHNEQFF
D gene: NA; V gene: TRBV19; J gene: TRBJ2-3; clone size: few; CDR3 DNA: TGTGCCAGTAGTATAGGCGGCTCCCACAGGGATACGCAGTATTTT; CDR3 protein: CASSIGGSHRDTQYF
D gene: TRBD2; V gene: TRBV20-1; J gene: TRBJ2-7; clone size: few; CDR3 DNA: TGCAGTGCCCCCCCTAGCGGGGGGACCTACGAGCAGTACTTC; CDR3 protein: CSAPPSGGTYEQYF
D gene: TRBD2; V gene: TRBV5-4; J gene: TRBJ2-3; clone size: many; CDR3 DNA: TGTGCCAGCAGCGAAGGACTAGCGGGGCCATCCACAGATACGCAGTATTTT; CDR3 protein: CASSEGLAGPSTDTQYF
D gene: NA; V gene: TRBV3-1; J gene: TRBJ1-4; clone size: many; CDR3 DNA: TGTGCCAGCAGCCAAGTAGGGCCAGGCAATGAAAAACTGTTTTTT; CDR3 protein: CASSQVGPGNEKLFF
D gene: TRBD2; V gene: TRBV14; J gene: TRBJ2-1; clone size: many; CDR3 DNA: TGTGCCAGCAGCCAACAGCGGGGGGGAAATGAGCAGTTCTTC; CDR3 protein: CASSQQRGGNEQFF
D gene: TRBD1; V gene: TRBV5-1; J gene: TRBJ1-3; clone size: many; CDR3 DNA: TGCGCCAGCAGCTTACAGGGGGAACGGAACACCATATATTTT; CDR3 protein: CASSLQGERNTIYF